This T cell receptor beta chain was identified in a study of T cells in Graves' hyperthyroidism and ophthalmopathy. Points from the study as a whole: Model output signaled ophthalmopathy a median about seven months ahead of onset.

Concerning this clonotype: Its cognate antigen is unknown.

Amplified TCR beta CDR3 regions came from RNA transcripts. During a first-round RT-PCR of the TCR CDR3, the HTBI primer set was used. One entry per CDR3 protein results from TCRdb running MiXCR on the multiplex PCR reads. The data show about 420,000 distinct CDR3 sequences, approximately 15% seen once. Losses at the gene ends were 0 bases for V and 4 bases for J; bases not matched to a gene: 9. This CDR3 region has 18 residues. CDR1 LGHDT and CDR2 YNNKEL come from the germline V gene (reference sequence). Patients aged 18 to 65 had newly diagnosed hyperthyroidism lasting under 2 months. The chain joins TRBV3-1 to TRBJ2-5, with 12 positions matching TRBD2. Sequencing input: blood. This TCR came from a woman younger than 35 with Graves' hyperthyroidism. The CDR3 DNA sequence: TGTGCCAGCAGCCAAGATATGACTAGCGGGAGAGAGTTAGAGACCCAGTACTTC. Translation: CASSQDMTSGRELETQYF.